This is a list of T cell receptor beta chains from one sample in a study of CD8+ T cells in alopecia areata. Profiled with immunoSEQ multiplex PCR; TCRdb holds only in-frame clones, not every one. The data contain more than 150,000 clones, 50% to 75% of them singletons. The sequences come from CD4+ T cells sorted from blood, collected at week 0. The source is a human donor with alopecia areata. CDR3s include the opening cysteine and the closing phenylalanine or tryptophan. The order of the fields is clone size, J gene, V gene, D gene, CDR3 protein, CDR3 DNA. D genes are given only for firm matches. A row's size may be missing; if present it is once, few, many or a size class.

clone_size: -; j_call: TRBJ2-7; v_call: TRBV6-5; d_call: -; cdr3_aa: CASSSPGRSYEQYF; cdr3_nt: TGTGCCAGCAGTTCCCCGGGGAGATCCTACGAGCAGTACTTC
clone_size: few; j_call: TRBJ1-5; v_call: TRBV23-1; d_call: -; cdr3_aa: CASSQSMCRNNQPQHF; cdr3_nt: TGCGCCAGCAGTCAATCGATGTGCAGAAATAATCAGCCCCAGCATTTT
clone_size: -; j_call: TRBJ1-6; v_call: TRBV5-1; d_call: -; cdr3_aa: CASSLRAQGVDSYNSPLHF; cdr3_nt: TGCGCCAGCAGCTTGAGGGCACAGGGAGTGGACTCCTATAATTCACCCCTCCACTTT
clone_size: -; j_call: TRBJ1-6; v_call: TRBV5-1; d_call: -; cdr3_aa: CASSLAGQNSIRGSPLHF; cdr3_nt: TGCGCCAGCAGCTTGGCTGGACAGAATTCGATCCGGGGTTCACCCCTCCACTTT
clone_size: -; j_call: TRBJ2-5; v_call: TRBV29-1; d_call: TRBD1; cdr3_aa: CSVHLRTGGMETQYF; cdr3_nt: TGCAGCGTGCACCTCCGGACAGGGGGCATGGAGACCCAGTACTTC
clone_size: -; j_call: TRBJ1-2; v_call: TRBV29-1; d_call: -; cdr3_aa: CSVARGDYGYTF; cdr3_nt: TGCAGCGTTGCCAGGGGAGACTATGGCTACACCTTC
clone_size: -; j_call: TRBJ1-6; v_call: TRBV23-1; d_call: -; cdr3_aa: CAMGPSYNSPLHF; cdr3_nt: TGCGCCATGGGTCCAAGCTATAATTCACCCCTCCACTTT
clone_size: -; j_call: TRBJ2-1; v_call: TRBV11-3; d_call: -; cdr3_aa: CASSLPGNEQFF; cdr3_nt: TGTGCCAGCAGCTTACCGGGAAACGAGCAGTTCTTC
clone_size: -; j_call: TRBJ2-5; v_call: TRBV4-1; d_call: -; cdr3_aa: CASSQPKDGETQYF; cdr3_nt: TGCGCCAGCAGCCAACCAAAGGACGGGGAGACCCAGTACTTC
clone_size: -; j_call: TRBJ2-7; v_call: TRBV19; d_call: -; cdr3_aa: CASSMNQNSYEQYF; cdr3_nt: TGTGCCAGTAGTATGAACCAGAACTCCTACGAGCAGTACTTC
clone_size: -; j_call: TRBJ1-2; v_call: TRBV2; d_call: -; cdr3_aa: CASSERPLSYGYTF; cdr3_nt: TGTGCCAGCAGTGAACGGCCGCTGAGCTATGGCTACACCTTC
clone_size: -; j_call: TRBJ1-1; v_call: TRBV25-1; d_call: -; cdr3_aa: CASSPGGTAFF; cdr3_nt: TGTGCCAGCAGTCCGGGGGGAACAGCTTTCTTT
clone_size: -; j_call: TRBJ2-1; v_call: TRBV9; d_call: TRBD2; cdr3_aa: CASSLRLAAFSEQFF; cdr3_nt: TGTGCCAGCAGCCTCCGACTAGCGGCCTTTAGCGAGCAGTTCTTC
clone_size: -; j_call: TRBJ2-2; v_call: TRBV18; d_call: TRBD1; cdr3_aa: CAIPRTGLNTGELFF; cdr3_nt: TGTGCCATTCCAAGGACAGGCCTCAACACCGGGGAGCTGTTTTTT
clone_size: -; j_call: TRBJ2-7; v_call: TRBV30; d_call: -; cdr3_aa: CAWSVRRQISYEQYF; cdr3_nt: TGTGCCTGGAGTGTACGACGGCAGATCTCCTACGAGCAGTACTTC
clone_size: -; j_call: TRBJ2-7; v_call: TRBV30; d_call: TRBD1; cdr3_aa: CAWMSGTGGKQYF; cdr3_nt: TGTGCCTGGATGAGCGGGACAGGGGGGAAGCAGTACTTC
clone_size: few; j_call: TRBJ1-2; v_call: TRBV29-1; d_call: -; cdr3_aa: CSVVRGGYGYTF; cdr3_nt: TGCAGCGTTGTAAGAGGGGGATATGGCTACACCTTC
clone_size: once; j_call: TRBJ1-5; v_call: TRBV12-5; d_call: -; cdr3_aa: CASGNVTRLRGNQPQHF; cdr3_nt: TGTGCTAGTGGTAATGTTACGAGGTTAAGGGGCAATCAGCCCCAGCATTTT
clone_size: -; j_call: TRBJ2-7; v_call: TRBV29-1; d_call: -; cdr3_aa: CSATTSYYEQYF; cdr3_nt: TGCAGCGCTACCACGTCCTACTACGAGCAGTACTTC
clone_size: -; j_call: TRBJ1-1; v_call: TRBV6-5; d_call: -; cdr3_aa: CASSWDKNTEAFF; cdr3_nt: TGTGCCAGCAGTTGGGACAAGAACACTGAAGCTTTCTTT
clone_size: -; j_call: TRBJ1-6; v_call: TRBV30; d_call: TRBD1; cdr3_aa: CAWQTGNNSPLHF; cdr3_nt: TGTGCCTGGCAGACAGGGAATAATTCACCCCTCCACTTT
clone_size: -; j_call: TRBJ2-3; v_call: TRBV7-2; d_call: TRBD1; cdr3_aa: CASSRRQGQADTQYF; cdr3_nt: TGTGCCAGCAGCCGAAGACAGGGACAGGCAGATACGCAGTATTTT
clone_size: -; j_call: TRBJ2-3; v_call: TRBV7-3; d_call: -; cdr3_aa: CASSLTTKTQYF; cdr3_nt: TGTGCCAGCAGCTTGACTACGAAGACGCAGTATTTT
clone_size: few; j_call: TRBJ2-1; v_call: TRBV6-5; d_call: -; cdr3_aa: CASSDVGGREQFF; cdr3_nt: TGTGCCAGCAGTGACGTGGGGGGCCGGGAGCAGTTCTTC
clone_size: -; j_call: TRBJ1-2; v_call: TRBV7-9; d_call: TRBD1; cdr3_aa: CASSSGQGIYGYTF; cdr3_nt: TGTGCCAGCAGCTCCGGACAGGGGATCTATGGCTACACCTTC
clone_size: -; j_call: TRBJ1-2; v_call: TRBV29-1; d_call: -; cdr3_aa: CSVEGKGIYGYTF; cdr3_nt: TGCAGCGTTGAAGGAAAGGGCATCTATGGCTACACCTTC
clone_size: few; j_call: TRBJ2-2; v_call: TRBV29-1; d_call: TRBD1; cdr3_aa: CSGRPGTGATGELFF; cdr3_nt: TGCAGCGGTAGACCCGGGACAGGGGCCACCGGGGAGCTGTTTTTT
clone_size: -; j_call: TRBJ1-2; v_call: TRBV29-1; d_call: TRBD1; cdr3_aa: CSVEQGAEGYTF; cdr3_nt: TGCAGCGTTGAACAGGGGGCGGAAGGCTACACCTTC
clone_size: -; j_call: TRBJ2-5; v_call: TRBV18; d_call: -; cdr3_aa: CASSPRGEQETQYF; cdr3_nt: TGTGCCAGCTCACCACGGGGGGAACAAGAGACCCAGTACTTC
clone_size: -; j_call: TRBJ1-6; v_call: TRBV18; d_call: TRBD1; cdr3_aa: CASSPGTADNSPLHF; cdr3_nt: TGTGCCAGCTCACCGGGGACAGCCGATAATTCACCCCTCCACTTT
clone_size: -; j_call: TRBJ2-7; v_call: TRBV4-2; d_call: -; cdr3_aa: CASSQVMKGQKPYRQYF; cdr3_nt: TGTGCCAGCAGCCAAGTTATGAAGGGGCAAAAGCCTTACCGGCAGTACTTC
clone_size: -; j_call: TRBJ2-3; v_call: TRBV7-2; d_call: -; cdr3_aa: CASSPRWTNTDTQYF; cdr3_nt: TGTGCCAGCAGCCCCCGATGGACGAACACAGATACGCAGTATTTT
clone_size: -; j_call: TRBJ2-1; v_call: TRBV18; d_call: TRBD2; cdr3_aa: CASSPRHLAEHNEQFF; cdr3_nt: TGTGCCAGCTCACCACGTCACCTAGCGGAACACAATGAGCAGTTCTTC
clone_size: -; j_call: TRBJ1-4; v_call: TRBV2; d_call: -; cdr3_aa: CAARPRGEKLFF; cdr3_nt: TGTGCCGCACGGCCGAGGGGTGAAAAACTGTTTTTT
clone_size: -; j_call: TRBJ1-2; v_call: TRBV2; d_call: TRBD1; cdr3_aa: CASSPGTARGGYTF; cdr3_nt: TGTGCCAGCAGCCCAGGGACAGCTCGGGGGGGCTACACCTTC
clone_size: -; j_call: TRBJ2-3; v_call: TRBV2; d_call: -; cdr3_aa: CASNQGRADTQYF; cdr3_nt: TGTGCCAGCAATCAGGGGAGGGCAGATACGCAGTATTTT
clone_size: -; j_call: TRBJ2-7; v_call: TRBV18; d_call: -; cdr3_aa: CASSIMDSSYEQYF; cdr3_nt: TGTGCCAGCTCAATAATGGACAGCTCCTACGAGCAGTACTTC
clone_size: -; j_call: TRBJ1-5; v_call: TRBV9; d_call: -; cdr3_aa: CASSVGDDRQPQHF; cdr3_nt: TGTGCCAGCAGCGTCGGGGACGATCGTCAGCCCCAGCATTTT
clone_size: -; j_call: TRBJ1-2; v_call: TRBV7-2; d_call: -; cdr3_aa: CASSLGTSYGYTF; cdr3_nt: TGTGCCAGCAGCTTAGGGACATCCTATGGCTACACCTTC
clone_size: -; j_call: TRBJ1-1; v_call: TRBV2; d_call: -; cdr3_aa: CASRVTVNTEAFF; cdr3_nt: TGTGCCAGCAGAGTCACCGTGAACACTGAAGCTTTCTTT
clone_size: many; j_call: TRBJ2-6; v_call: TRBV29-1; d_call: TRBD1; cdr3_aa: CSARQGSSGANVLTF; cdr3_nt: TGCAGCGCCAGACAGGGGAGCTCTGGGGCCAACGTCCTGACTTTC
clone_size: -; j_call: TRBJ2-3; v_call: TRBV7-8; d_call: -; cdr3_aa: CASSLAQLGDTQYF; cdr3_nt: TGTGCCAGCAGCTTAGCCCAACTAGGAGATACGCAGTATTTT
clone_size: -; j_call: TRBJ1-1; v_call: TRBV29-1; d_call: -; cdr3_aa: CSVQARQTTEAFF; cdr3_nt: TGCAGCGTCCAAGCCCGACAGACCACTGAAGCTTTCTTT
clone_size: -; j_call: TRBJ2-7; v_call: TRBV25-1; d_call: -; cdr3_aa: CASSENGPYEQYF; cdr3_nt: TGTGCCAGCAGTGAAAACGGGCCCTACGAGCAGTACTTC
clone_size: -; j_call: TRBJ1-2; v_call: TRBV18; d_call: -; cdr3_aa: CASSPSGGLQGIYGYTF; cdr3_nt: TGTGCCAGCTCACCAAGTGGGGGACTCCAGGGGATCTATGGCTACACCTTC
clone_size: -; j_call: TRBJ1-2; v_call: TRBV6-6; d_call: -; cdr3_aa: CASSYSRDGYTF; cdr3_nt: TGTGCCAGCAGTTACAGCCGGGATGGCTACACCTTC
clone_size: -; j_call: TRBJ2-7; v_call: TRBV5-1; d_call: -; cdr3_aa: CASSPRQDSIGEQYF; cdr3_nt: TGCGCCAGCAGTCCCCGACAGGACTCAATTGGGGAGCAGTACTTC
clone_size: -; j_call: TRBJ1-3; v_call: TRBV30; d_call: TRBD1; cdr3_aa: CAWSPTGGNTIYF; cdr3_nt: TGTGCCTGGAGTCCGACAGGGGGAAACACCATATATTTT
clone_size: -; j_call: TRBJ2-7; v_call: TRBV27; d_call: -; cdr3_aa: CASSSPGTGMSYEQYF; cdr3_nt: TGTGCCAGCAGTTCCCCCGGTACAGGGATGTCCTACGAGCAGTACTTC
clone_size: -; j_call: TRBJ2-7; v_call: TRBV27; d_call: TRBD1; cdr3_aa: CASSRNPRDRARDEQYF; cdr3_nt: TGTGCCAGCAGTCGAAACCCCCGGGACAGGGCACGGGACGAGCAGTACTTC
clone_size: -; j_call: TRBJ2-5; v_call: TRBV11-2; d_call: -; cdr3_aa: CASSPRMGGGETQYF; cdr3_nt: TGTGCCAGCAGCCCTAGAATGGGGGGCGGGGAGACCCAGTACTTC
clone_size: once; j_call: TRBJ2-1; v_call: TRBV7-9; d_call: -; cdr3_aa: CASSQTGPSYNEQFF; cdr3_nt: TGTGCCAGCAGCCAAACAGGGCCATCCTACAATGAGCAGTTCTTC
clone_size: few; j_call: TRBJ1-4; v_call: TRBV6-6; d_call: -; cdr3_aa: CATTRQINEKLFF; cdr3_nt: TGTGCCACGACAAGACAGATAAACGAAAAACTGTTTTTT